This T cell receptor (beta chain) was sequenced during a study of patients and donors after allogeneic stem cell transplantation. This CDR3 has 16 residues. Germline CDR1 is SGHRS and CDR2 is YFSETQ. V lost 2 bases and J lost 3; bases outside the gene matches: 7. TCRdb recomputed calls from the RT-PCR reads with MiXCR, one row per CDR3 protein. The sample has roughly 880,000 distinct CDR3 sequences, roughly 17% seen once; the top ten hold 5% to 7.5%. The sequenced sample was blood, either unsorted or a sorted T cell fraction (not recorded which). The genes are TRBV5-1 and TRBJ2-3, with TRBD2 matching 9 bases. This clonotype was sampled from a human donor who was either an allogeneic HSCT recipient or a stem cell or donor lymphocyte infusion donor (not recorded which). It is not recorded whose cells these are; they may come from a transplant donor. CDR3: CASSFGSSGRTDTQYF. CDR3 nucleotides: TGCGCCAGCAGCTTTGGGAGTAGCGGGAGAACAGATACGCAGTATTTT.